This TCR beta chain was profiled in a study of sequential checkpoint blockade in melanoma. Treatment of the sample: randomized to nivolumab then ipilimumab (arm A) or the reverse (arm B). J lost 0 bases, V lost 1 base, and 2 bases had no gene match. The CDR3 length is 16 residues. Germline V lookup: CDR1 SGHVS, CDR2 FNYEAQ. The repertoire was sequenced with immunoSEQ multiplex PCR; TCRdb's copy has only in-frame clones and lacks some. The table has roughly 11,000 clones, about four fifths seen once. The material was CD8+ T cells sorted from blood (inferred from file names), obtained from a patient given nivolumab and ipilimumab in sequence. This TCR came from a human donor with melanoma. The rearrangement joins TRBV7-6 to TRBJ1-5, with 8 bases identical to TRBD1. The CDR3, as DNA: TGTGCCAGCAGCTTAGGACAGGGGATTAGCAATCAGCCCCAGCATTTT. Amino acid sequence: CASSLGQGISNQPQHF.